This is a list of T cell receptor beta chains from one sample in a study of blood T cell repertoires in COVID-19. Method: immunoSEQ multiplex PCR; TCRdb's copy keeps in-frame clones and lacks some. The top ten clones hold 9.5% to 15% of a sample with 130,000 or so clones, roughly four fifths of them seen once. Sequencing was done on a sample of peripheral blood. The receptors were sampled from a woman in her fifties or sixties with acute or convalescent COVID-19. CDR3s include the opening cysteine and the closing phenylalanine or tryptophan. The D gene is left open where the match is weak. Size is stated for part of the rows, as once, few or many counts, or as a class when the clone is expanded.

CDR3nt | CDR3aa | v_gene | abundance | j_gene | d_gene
TGTGCCAGCAGCGTTGAGGGGTCGCGGGGTGGAAACACCATATATTTT | CASSVEGSRGGNTIYF | TRBV2 | NA | TRBJ1-3 | NA
TGTGCCAGTACGGCCCAGGGCAGGAACACTGAAGCTTTCTTT | CASTAQGRNTEAFF | TRBV19 | NA | TRBJ1-1 | NA
TGCGCCAGCAGGGGGACAGCGATGACCGGGGAGCTGTTTTTT | CASRGTAMTGELFF | TRBV5-1 | NA | TRBJ2-2 | TRBD1
TGTGCCAGCAGCGTAGTTAGTAGCGGGGAGCTGTTTTTT | CASSVVSSGELFF | TRBV9 | NA | TRBJ2-2 | NA
TGTGCCAGCAGTGATACTGTCAGGGGTGGTCAGCCCCAGCATTTT | CASSDTVRGGQPQHF | TRBV2 | NA | TRBJ1-5 | NA
TGTGCCAGCAGTGAAATGGGCCCAGTGACAGATACGCAGTATTTT | CASSEMGPVTDTQYF | TRBV6-1 | NA | TRBJ2-3 | NA
TGCGCCAGCAGCTTGGATACACCAGGACAGGGTTGGGACTTC | CASSLDTPGQGWDF | TRBV5-1 | NA | TRBJ1-2 | TRBD1
TGTGCCAGCAGTTCCACAGGGATTCGCCCCACTGAAGCTTTCTTT | CASSSTGIRPTEAFF | TRBV6-5 | once | TRBJ1-1 | NA
TGCAGCGTTGTGGGTGGGCGTGGGGGCTACACCTTC | CSVVGGRGGYTF | TRBV29-1 | NA | TRBJ1-2 | NA
TGTGCCAGCTCACGCGGGACAGGCCCGTCGGGGCAGTACTTC | CASSRGTGPSGQYF | TRBV18 | NA | TRBJ2-7 | TRBD1
TGTGCCAGTAGTGAATACCGGGACATTGAAAAACTGTTTTTT | CASSEYRDIEKLFF | TRBV19 | NA | TRBJ1-4 | NA
TGCGCCAGCAGGCCGGGGATGAACACTGAAGCTTTCTTT | CASRPGMNTEAFF | TRBV10-2 | NA | TRBJ1-1 | NA
TGTGCCTGGAGTGTCCCAACAGGGTCTAACTCCTACAATGAGCAGTTCTTC | CAWSVPTGSNSYNEQFF | TRBV30 | NA | TRBJ2-1 | NA
TGTGCCAGTAGTGCCGGACAGGGGAGGCCCTATGGCTACACCTTC | CASSAGQGRPYGYTF | TRBV19 | NA | TRBJ1-2 | TRBD1
TGTGCCAGCACGTCGGGACTAGCGGGGTATTTTGAAGGCACAGATACGCAGTATTTT | CASTSGLAGYFEGTDTQYF | TRBV7-2 | NA | TRBJ2-3 | TRBD2
TGTGCCAGCAGCTTACGGACTAGTTCGTCAAATGAGCAGTTCTTC | CASSLRTSSSNEQFF | TRBV11-2 | NA | TRBJ2-1 | TRBD2
TGCAGTGCTAGAGATGACTGGGGCTACACCTTC | CSARDDWGYTF | TRBV20-1 | NA | TRBJ1-2 | NA
TGCGCCAGCAGCCCAGATCGCTACGAGCAGTACTTC | CASSPDRYEQYF | TRBV5-1 | NA | TRBJ2-7 | NA
TGTGCCAGTAGTATACGGGACAGGGGGGAGCCCCAGCATTTT | CASSIRDRGEPQHF | TRBV19 | NA | TRBJ1-5 | TRBD1
TGTGCCAGCAGTTTATGGGCAGGGGGTGAAAAACTGTTTTTT | CASSLWAGGEKLFF | TRBV28 | NA | TRBJ1-4 | TRBD1
TGTGCCAGCAGCTTATTCTATCGGGGGACAGGGGCACGCGAGCAGTACTTC | CASSLFYRGTGAREQYF | TRBV7-8 | NA | TRBJ2-7 | TRBD1
TGTGCCAGCAGCGTAGGCGGGGGCTCGAGAGAAAAACTGTTTTTT | CASSVGGGSREKLFF | TRBV9 | few | TRBJ1-4 | NA
TGTGCCACAAAGGAGGGGCAGGTCAATCAGCCCCAGCATTTT | CATKEGQVNQPQHF | TRBV6-6 | few | TRBJ1-5 | NA
TGTGCCAGTCAAACAGGGGTGGGTACTGAAGCTTTCTTT | CASQTGVGTEAFF | TRBV19 | NA | TRBJ1-1 | TRBD1
TGTGCCAGCAACCCCGGGACATCGAACACTGAAGCTTTCTTT | CASNPGTSNTEAFF | TRBV9 | NA | TRBJ1-1 | NA
TGTGCCAGCAGCCCAACAGGGGATTCCTACAATGAGCAGTTCTTC | CASSPTGDSYNEQFF | TRBV3-1/TRBV3-2 | NA | TRBJ2-1 | TRBD1
TGCGCCAGCACTCCGGCAGGCAGGGTAAAGCTGAACACTGAAGCTTTCTTT | CASTPAGRVKLNTEAFF | TRBV5-1 | NA | TRBJ1-1 | NA
TGTGCCATCAGTGTACGGTCTCATGGCTACACCTTC | CAISVRSHGYTF | TRBV10-3 | NA | TRBJ1-2 | NA
TGTGCCAGCAGCCGGGGGACAGGTTACACAGATACGCAGTATTTT | CASSRGTGYTDTQYF | TRBV5-4 | once | TRBJ2-3 | TRBD1
TGTGCCTGGAGTGTACAGGGGAGCTCCTATAATTCACCCCTCCACTTT | CAWSVQGSSYNSPLHF | TRBV30 | few | TRBJ1-6 | TRBD1
TGCGCCAGCAGCGCGACAGTCAATCAGCCCCAGCATTTT | CASSATVNQPQHF | TRBV5-1 | NA | TRBJ1-5 | NA
TGCGCCAGCAATCAGGGTTTTGAAGAGACCCAGTACTTC | CASNQGFEETQYF | TRBV5-1 | NA | TRBJ2-5 | NA
TGTGCCACCAGCAGTCAGTCGAACACTGAAGCTTTCTTT | CATSSQSNTEAFF | TRBV15 | NA | TRBJ1-1 | NA
TGTGCCAGCTCCCGCGGGCAGTACACAGATACGCAGTATTTT | CASSRGQYTDTQYF | TRBV18 | NA | TRBJ2-3 | NA
TGTGCCAGCATCGGGACATCCCTCACAGATACGCAGTATTTT | CASIGTSLTDTQYF | TRBV7-9 | NA | TRBJ2-3 | NA
TGTGCCAGCAGACCAGGGGAGACTAATGAAAAACTGTTTTTT | CASRPGETNEKLFF | TRBV2 | NA | TRBJ1-4 | NA
TGTGCCAGTAGACAGCCAGGTGGCTGGGGCTACACCTTC | CASRQPGGWGYTF | TRBV19 | NA | TRBJ1-2 | NA
TGTGCCAGCAGTAATCATTGGGGCGGCAATCAGCCCCAGCATTTT | CASSNHWGGNQPQHF | TRBV6-5 | few | TRBJ1-5 | NA
TGTGCCAGCAGCTTACTAGCGGGGGATCAAGGCTTCGAGCAGTACTTC | CASSLLAGDQGFEQYF | TRBV7-2 | few | TRBJ2-7 | TRBD2
TGTGCCAGCAGTGAACCTGACGGACAGGGAGTCCCAACTAGCACAGATACGCAGTATTTT | CASSEPDGQGVPTSTDTQYF | TRBV2 | NA | TRBJ2-3 | TRBD1
TGTGCCAGCAGTCCTACTAACACTGAAGCTTTCTTT | CASSPTNTEAFF | TRBV6-6 | NA | TRBJ1-1 | NA
TGTGCCAGCAGCTTGGGGGGGCCCGGGCAGCCCCAGCATTTT | CASSLGGPGQPQHF | TRBV5-5 | NA | TRBJ1-5 | NA
TGTGCCAGCAGCAAACAGGGTATCATAGATACGCAGTATTTT | CASSKQGIIDTQYF | TRBV27 | NA | TRBJ2-3 | NA
TGTGCCAGCAGTCAGGACAGGGGAAATTCACCCCTCCACTTT | CASSQDRGNSPLHF | TRBV6-5 | NA | TRBJ1-6 | TRBD1
TGTGCCAGCAGCTTAAGTTTAGCGGGAGAGAAAGCTTTCTTT | CASSLSLAGEKAFF | TRBV7-3 | NA | TRBJ1-1 | NA
TGTGCCTGGAGTGTGGGGGGGGCTACTGAAGCTTTCTTT | CAWSVGGATEAFF | TRBV30 | few | TRBJ1-1 | NA
TGTGCCAGCGGGCCAGGGGGCTATGAGCAGTTCTTC | CASGPGGYEQFF | TRBV6-5 | NA | TRBJ2-1 | TRBD1
TGTGCCTACCACCGGGACAGGGGCCAGAGTAAGAGCACCGGGGAGCTGTTTTTT | CAYHRDRGQSKSTGELFF | TRBV30 | NA | TRBJ2-2 | TRBD1
TGTGCCAGCAGCGGTGGTGGGGGCTCGAACACCGGGGAGCTGTTTTTT | CASSGGGGSNTGELFF | TRBV9 | NA | TRBJ2-2 | NA
TGTGCCAGTACGGGGACAGGGGGTGAAAAACTGTTTTTT | CASTGTGGEKLFF | TRBV19 | NA | TRBJ1-4 | TRBD1
TGTGCCACCAGCAGACGAGGGGTAGCGGGGGGGACAGATACGCAGTATTTT | CATSRRGVAGGTDTQYF | TRBV15 | NA | TRBJ2-3 | TRBD2
TGTGCCAGCAGTTACTACCGACAGGGGGTCAACACTGAAGCTTTCTTT | CASSYYRQGVNTEAFF | TRBV6-5 | NA | TRBJ1-1 | TRBD1
TGTGCCAGCAGAAGTGCAGGGAATAGTTCACCCCTCCACTTT | CASRSAGNSSPLHF | TRBV7-9 | NA | TRBJ1-6 | NA
TGCGCCAGCAAAGCGGGGGGCCCGAACACCGGGGAGCTGTTTTTT | CASKAGGPNTGELFF | TRBV5-1 | NA | TRBJ2-2 | TRBD2
TGCAGCGTTGTCAACCCTAGAACGGGGGGTTCGTATGGCTACACCTTC | CSVVNPRTGGSYGYTF | TRBV29-1 | NA | TRBJ1-2 | NA
TGTGCCATCTATGAGGGAATTGGAAACACCATATATTTT | CAIYEGIGNTIYF | TRBV10-3 | NA | TRBJ1-3 | NA
TGTGCCAGCAGTTACCCCACCTCGGAGGATGGCTACACCTTC | CASSYPTSEDGYTF | TRBV6-2/TRBV6-3 | NA | TRBJ1-2 | NA
TGTGCCAGTAGTGTGACAGGCCGGAATTCACCCCTCCACTTT | CASSVTGRNSPLHF | TRBV19 | NA | TRBJ1-6 | NA